A single sample gave rise to the 9 T cell receptor beta chains below, sequenced in a study of T cell responses to AZD1222 COVID-19 vaccine. Sequencing used immunoSEQ multiplex PCR; TCRdb keeps in-frame clones, though not all of them. The table lists approximately 140,000 clones, approximately 90% of them singletons. This sample comprised peripheral blood, obtained 28 days after the second AZD1222 dose. The receptors were sampled from an adult who received the AZD1222 COVID-19 vaccine.

This chain connects TRBV5-4 to TRBJ1-1, with 9 bases lining up with TRBD1. V trimming: 5 bases; J trimming: 8 bases; junction bases outside the gene matches: 13. The V gene's germline CDR1 is SGHNT and CDR2 YYREEE (reference sequence). The length of the CDR3 is 15 residues. The CDR3 coding sequence is TGTGCCAGCAGTTGGGGGACAGGGCGGGTAAGAGAAGCTTTCTTT. It specifies CASSWGTGRVREAFF.

The V gene is TRBV4-1, the J gene TRBJ1-2; D gene uncertain. Trimming pared 1 base from V and 3 bases from J, leaving 9 bases between. The germline V gene has CDR1 MGHRA and CDR2 YSYEKL. This CDR3 spans 14 amino acids. The DNA of the CDR3 is TGCGCCAGCAGCCAAGCCGGGGTATACTATGGCTACACCTTC. Its translation: CASSQAGVYYGYTF.

This clone was seen more than once but under ten times. The chain joins TRBV6-1 to TRBJ1-1; perhaps TRBD1 as D (6 bases). CDR1 is MNHNS, CDR2 SASEGT, per germline. The CDR3 extends over 15 amino acids. The V and J ends lost 1 base and 3 bases respectively, with 12 bases between them. The CDR3 DNA follows: TGTGCCAGCAGTGAAGAGGGGAGGGGGGACACTGAAGCTTTCTTT. Its protein product is CASSEEGRGDTEAFF.

In this sample, this clone turned up once. This chain joins TRBV20-1 and TRBJ2-7; tentative D call: TRBD1 (5 bases). Deletions cut 3 bases from V and 5 bases from J, with 14 bases between. Germline-derived CDR1 and CDR2 are DFQATT and SNEGSKA (reference sequence). This CDR3 has 13 residues. The CDR3 loop reads CSASSRVFNEQYF. The DNA of the CDR3 is TGCAGTGCTAGTTCCAGGGTGTTCAACGAGCAGTACTTC.

This chain uses TRBV6-1 with TRBJ2-7; 7 nucleotides agree with TRBD1. The CDR3 has 14 residues. Germline V gives CDR1 MNHNS, CDR2 SASEGT. V shed 3 bases and J 3 bases; nucleotides not matched to a gene: 5. CDR3 bases: TGTGCCAGCAGTGACAGGGGGATTTTCTACGAGCAGTACTTC. It translates to CASSDRGIFYEQYF.

CDR3 loop: CASGQSTYEQYF. The CDR3 nucleotides read TGTGCCAGCGGCCAGTCGACCTACGAGCAGTACTTC. This chain uses TRBV6-5 with TRBJ2-7, with unresolved D. V was clipped by 8 bases and J by 2 bases, with 10 bases between them. Looked up from germline, CDR1 is MNHEY and CDR2 is SVGAGI. CDR3 length: 12 amino acids.

The count of this clone is one. The CDR3: CASSFRQGGTDTQYF. The CDR3, as DNA: TGTGCCAGCAGCTTCCGACAGGGCGGGACAGATACGCAGTATTTT. The V and J genes are TRBV7-2 and TRBJ2-3, with 7 bases aligning to TRBD1. This CDR3 is built from 15 residues. The V segment lost 3 bases and the J segment 3 bases; nucleotides outside the gene matches: 6. The V gene's germline CDR1 is SGHTA and CDR2 FQGNSA.

The CDR3 nucleotides read TGTGCCAGCTCTTCCCCGGACAGGGTCACTGAAGCTTTCTTT. This gives the protein CASSSPDRVTEAFF. This sequence joins TRBV7-9 and TRBJ1-1, with TRBD1 matching 8 bases. CDR3 length: 14 residues. V was pared by 8 bases and J by 4 bases, with 9 bases of the junction left unmatched. The V gene's germline CDR1 is SEHNR and CDR2 FQNEAQ (reference sequence).

This CDR3 reads CATSDSRSPLHF. The CDR3 DNA sequence: TGTGCCACCAGTGATTCTCGTTCACCCCTCCACTTT. The chain employs TRBV24-1 and TRBJ1-6; D not resolved. The CDR3 sequence is 12 residues long. CDR1 and CDR2 (germline): KGHDR, SFDVKD. V lost 2 bases, J lost 9 bases, and 4 bases lay in between.